Each of the 30 T cell receptor beta chains below was sequenced from the same sample in a study of blood T cell repertoires in COVID-19. Using immunoSEQ multiplex PCR, the repertoire was profiled, and TCRdb retains in-frame clones only, with some absent. The sample holds around 200,000 clones, around nine tenths seen once. Material: peripheral blood. These receptor sequences come from a man between 65 and 79 years old with acute or convalescent COVID-19.

The chain combines TRBV28 with TRBJ2-1, with 10 bases lining up with TRBD2. The trim removed 10 bases at V and 6 bases at J, leaving 12 bases unmatched. CDR1 and CDR2 from the germline V gene are MDHEN and SYDVKM. This CDR3 has 15 residues. CDR3 nucleotide sequence: TGTGCCACCACTTTACCGGGACTAGCGAGCAATGAGCAGTTCTTC. Translating gives CATTLPGLASNEQFF.

This chain joins TRBV6-5 and TRBJ2-1; 9 bases fit TRBD2. The CDR3 spans 15 residues. Germline lookup yields CDR1 MNHEY and CDR2 SVGAGI. Unmatched junction bases numbered 14, after V lost 7 bases and J lost 10 bases. The CDR3 DNA reads as TGTGCCAGCAACCCGTTGGGGGCGGGAGGGGAAGAGCAGTTCTTC. As protein: CASNPLGAGGEEQFF.

This chain joins TRBV29-1 and TRBJ2-7; tentative D call: TRBD1 (5 bases). CDR1 is SQVTM and CDR2 is ANQGSEA in the germline V gene. This CDR3 has 15 residues. V lost 7 bases, J lost 0 bases, and 19 bases lay in between. CDR3 DNA: TGCAGCGCCAAAGGGGTGGGCCTAAGCTCCTACGAGCAGTACTTC. Amino acids: CSAKGVGLSSYEQYF.

This clone was detected only a few times. The rearrangement links TRBV30 to TRBJ2-7, with TRBD1 as a possible D gene (5 bases). This CDR3 contains 12 residues. The germline V gene encodes CDR1 GTSNPN and CDR2 SVGIG (reference sequence). CDR3 DNA: TGTAACTTCGTACAGGTAACCTACGAGCAGTACTTC. Translated, it gives CNFVQVTYEQYF.

The chain is built from TRBV30 and TRBJ1-4; weak D call: TRBD1 (6 bases). The CDR3 runs 14 residues. CDR1 and CDR2 from the germline V gene are GTSNPN and SVGIG (reference sequence). The V gene lost 3 bases and the J gene lost 3 bases, with 11 bases spanning the gap. The CDR3 DNA reads TGTGCCTGGAGGGAACAGGGTTCTAATGAAAAACTGTTTTTT. Its protein is CAWREQGSNEKLFF.

CDR3: CASSLQVSGANVLTF. The CDR3 DNA follows: TGTGCCAGCAGCCTCCAGGTCTCTGGGGCCAACGTCCTGACTTTC. The gene calls are TRBV11-2 and TRBJ2-6; D gene ambiguous. This CDR3 spans 15 amino acids. Trimming removed 5 bases from V and 0 bases from J, with 8 bases in between. Germline lookup yields CDR1 SGHAT and CDR2 FQNNGV.

The chain carries TRBV10-3 and TRBJ1-1; D remains ambiguous. V was cut by 11 bases and J by 5 bases, with 15 bases left in between. Germline values: CDR1 ENHRY, CDR2 SYGVKD. The CDR3 has 12 residues. The chain's CDR3 is CASRGLETEAFF. CDR3 sequence (DNA): TGTGCCTCCCGGGGTCTCGAAACTGAAGCTTTCTTT.

The chain couples TRBV7-9 to TRBJ2-7; D unclear. The germline V and J ends were trimmed by 2 bases and 4 bases, with 9 bases remaining between them. This CDR3 comprises 13 residues. The V gene's germline CDR1 is SEHNR and CDR2 FQNEAQ (reference sequence). CDR3 nucleotide sequence: TGTGCCAGCAGCTTAAGCGCGCAATACGAGCAGTACTTC. Its protein product is CASSLSAQYEQYF. The entire variable domain, with the rest obtained from reference TRBV7-9 and TRBJ2-7, is as follows: DTGVSQNPRHKITKRGQNVTFRCDPISEHNRLYWYRQTLGQGPEFLTYFQNEAQLEKSRLLSDRFSAERPKGSFSTLEIQRTEQGDSAMYLCASSLSAQYEQYFGPGTRLTVT.

CDR3 coding DNA: TGTGCCAGCAGCTTCACCGGGCCCTCGGGGTACGAGCAGTACTTC. Residues: CASSFTGPSGYEQYF. This chain connects TRBV7-8 to TRBJ2-7; possible D gene TRBD2, 5 bases. Trimming took off 3 bases at V and 4 bases at J, with 16 bases between the two ends. This CDR3 comprises 15 residues. CDR1 SGHVS and CDR2 FQNEAQ come from the germline V gene.

The gene calls are TRBV4-1 and TRBJ2-3; D is possibly TRBD2 (6 bases). With 4 bases removed from V and 5 bases from J, the gap between germline ends came to 16 bases. From germline, CDR1 is MGHRA and CDR2 YSYEKL. The length of the CDR3 is 15 residues. CDR3 loop: CASSLPGTSRDTQYF. DNA of the CDR3: TGCGCCAGCAGCCTTCCCGGGACTTCTAGAGATACGCAGTATTTT.

This chain uses TRBV13 with TRBJ2-7; 12 positions agree with TRBD2. V was pared by 5 bases and J by 5 bases, with 10 bases of the junction left unmatched. The CDR3 loop spans 16 amino acids. Germline V CDR1 and CDR2: PRHDT, FYEKMQ (reference sequence). CDR3 sequence reads: CASSLLSLAGGDEQYF. CDR3 sequence (DNA): TGTGCCAGCAGCCTCCTCTCACTAGCGGGAGGTGACGAGCAGTACTTC.

This sequence joins TRBV5-1 and TRBJ1-2, with 8 bases matching TRBD1. CDR1 is SGHRS and CDR2 is YFSETQ in the germline V gene. The CDR3 extends over 12 amino acids. Trimming took 2 bases from V and 10 from J; bases not matched to a gene: 4. This CDR3 reads CASSFGQGYYTF. CDR3 DNA: TGCGCCAGCAGCTTCGGACAGGGCTACTACACCTTC.

There are a few counts of this clone. The sample carries other DNA sequences with the same CDR3. The gene calls are TRBV5-1 and TRBJ1-6; D gene unclear. Germline loops: CDR1 SGHRS, CDR2 YFSETQ. Trimming took off 1 base at V and 8 bases at J, with 7 bases between the two ends. The CDR3 totals 13 residues. The CDR3 reads CASSLKLDSPLHF. The CDR3 DNA is TGCGCCAGCAGCTTGAAGTTAGATTCACCCCTCCACTTT.

This clone was counted a few times. The V gene is TRBV4-1, the J gene TRBJ2-7; 7 bases agree with TRBD1. Germline CDR1 and CDR2: MGHRA and YSYEKL. The CDR3 has 14 amino acids. Trimming removed 1 base from V and 5 bases from J; junction bases left unmatched: 5. Here the CDR3 DNA reads TGCGCCAGCAGCCAAGCGATAGGGGGCCACGAGCAGTACTTC. This sequence encodes CASSQAIGGHEQYF.

V and J are TRBV7-2 and TRBJ2-3; tentatively, D is TRBD2 (5 bases). The CDR3 loop spans 12 amino acids. V was cut by 7 bases and J by 5 bases, with 10 bases left in between. The germline V gene has CDR1 SGHTA and CDR2 FQGNSA. This CDR3 is CASTAAGDTQYF. In DNA form, the CDR3 reads TGTGCCAGCACCGCGGCGGGAGATACGCAGTATTTT.

The CDR3 sequence: CSVEDNLAGGPYEQYF. CDR3 DNA sequence: TGCAGCGTTGAAGATAATCTAGCGGGGGGCCCCTACGAGCAGTACTTC. The chain carries TRBV29-1 and TRBJ2-7; 11 bases align to TRBD2. Germline V lookup: CDR1 SQVTM, CDR2 ANQGSEA. The CDR3 is 16 residues long. J was trimmed by 2 bases and V by 0 bases; bases with no gene match: 6.

V is TRBV5-6 and J is TRBJ1-1; no clear D gene. V was shortened by 2 bases and J by 5 bases, with 10 bases between the two germline ends. Germline CDR1 reads SGHDT; CDR2 reads YYEEEE. The CDR3 covers 13 residues. The CDR3 protein is CASSFPGWTEAFF. The CDR3 DNA follows: TGTGCCAGCAGCTTCCCGGGGTGGACTGAAGCTTTCTTT.

This rearrangement joins TRBV20-1 to TRBJ1-6; D remains ambiguous. CDR1 and CDR2 (germline): DFQATT, SNEGSKA (reference sequence). Deletions cut 3 bases from V and 8 bases from J, with 17 bases between. The CDR3 is 15 residues long. CDR3 in amino acids: CSASTVPGYDSPLHF. For the CDR3, the DNA is TGCAGTGCTAGTACCGTCCCCGGTTATGATTCACCCCTCCACTTT.

The genes are TRBV28 and TRBJ2-7; no clear D gene. This CDR3 region has 12 residues. Between the trimmed V and J ends, which lost 3 bases and 6 bases, there was a span of 9 bases. Germline CDR1 reads MDHEN; CDR2 reads SYDVKM. The CDR3 coding sequence is TGTGCCAGCAGTTTGTTGGCCCGCGAGCAGTACTTC. This codes for CASSLLAREQYF.

This clone was found a few times. V and J are TRBV28 and TRBJ2-4; a possible D gene is TRBD2 (6 bases). The CDR3 loop spans 14 amino acids. The V gene's germline CDR1 is MDHEN and CDR2 SYDVKM. V lost 6 bases and J 7 bases, leaving 16 bases between the germline ends. CDR3 bases: TGTGCCAGCAGCCTAGGCGGAGGGAGGAACATTCAGTACTTC. Protein sequence: CASSLGGGRNIQYF.

This sequence joins TRBV28 and TRBJ1-5; the D is unclear. The CDR3 is made up of 16 amino acids. The V end was cut by 3 bases, the J end by 1 base, with 13 bases between. Germline CDR1 MDHEN, CDR2 SYDVKM. The CDR3 DNA sequence: TGTGCCAGCAGTTTTTCCGGGGTCGGCAGCAATCAGCCCCAGCATTTT. Amino acid sequence: CASSFSGVGSNQPQHF.

The CDR3 spells CASSPGVAGNNEQFF. For the CDR3, the DNA is TGCGCCAGCAGCCCCGGAGTAGCGGGTAACAATGAGCAGTTCTTC. The V gene is TRBV5-1, the J gene TRBJ2-1; 7 nucleotides agree with TRBD2. Looked up from germline, CDR1 is SGHRS and CDR2 is YFSETQ. The CDR3 totals 15 residues. With 4 bases clipped from V and 5 bases from J, the junction kept 9 bases outside the gene matches.

The chain couples TRBV6-4 to TRBJ2-3; 15 bases are shared with TRBD2. The CDR3 extends over 17 amino acids. CDR1 and CDR2 from the germline V gene are MRHNA and SNTAGT. V lost 5 bases to trimming and J lost 1 base; unmatched junction nucleotides: 4. CDR3 residues: CASSQGLAGGGTDTQYF. CDR3 bases: TGTGCCAGCAGTCAAGGACTAGCGGGAGGGGGCACAGATACGCAGTATTTT.

V is TRBV11-2 and J is TRBJ2-1; D uncertain. CDR1 is SGHAT, CDR2 FQNNGV, per germline. The length of the CDR3 is 12 residues. V lost 2 bases and J 9 bases, leaving 8 bases between the germline ends. The CDR3 DNA follows: TGTGCCAGCAGCTTACCCCGGGTTGAGCAGTTCTTC. Its translation: CASSLPRVEQFF. The full variable domain, completed using reference TRBV11-2 and TRBJ2-1, is EAGVAQSPRYKIIEKRQSVAFWCNPISGHATLYWYQQILGQGPKLLIQFQNNGVVDDSQLPKDRFSAERLKGVDSTLKIQPAKLEDSAVYLCASSLPRVEQFFGPGTRLTVL.

The chain joins TRBV9 to TRBJ2-3; weak D call: TRBD1 (6 bases). The CDR3 covers 12 residues. CDR1 is SGDLS, CDR2 YYNGEE, per germline. V lost 4 bases and J 6 bases, leaving 9 bases between the germline ends. CDR3 sequence reads: CASSPQGDTQYF. The CDR3 bases are TGTGCCAGCAGCCCCCAGGGGGATACGCAGTATTTT.

The gene calls are TRBV19 and TRBJ1-5, with 10 bases that match TRBD1. The length of the CDR3 is 16 residues. The germline V gene encodes CDR1 LNHDA and CDR2 SQIVND (reference sequence). V trimming: 2 bases; J trimming: 4 bases; junction bases outside the gene matches: 5. The CDR3 sequence is CASSIRGQGMNQPQHF. The CDR3 coding sequence is TGTGCCAGTAGTATAAGGGGACAGGGGATGAATCAGCCCCAGCATTTT. The full variable domain, rest sourced from reference TRBV19 and TRBJ1-5, is DGGITQSPKYLFRKEGQNVTLSCEQNLNHDAMYWYRQDPGQGLRLIYYSQIVNDFQKGDIAEGYSVSREKKESFPLTVTSAQKNPTAFYLCASSIRGQGMNQPQHFGDGTRLSIL.

This sequence joins TRBV9 and TRBJ1-1, with 9 nucleotides matching TRBD1. V shed 4 bases, J shed 6 bases, and the junction held 19 bases outside the gene matches. CDR1 is SGDLS and CDR2 is YYNGEE in the germline V gene. The CDR3 sequence is 18 residues long. The CDR3 DNA follows: TGTGCCAGCAGCACCCCGGGACAGGGTATCGGGCGGAGTTCTGAAGCTTTCTTT. It is translated as CASSTPGQGIGRSSEAFF.

V usage is TRBV9 and J usage is TRBJ1-2; tentatively, D is TRBD1 (6 bases). V lost 3 bases, J lost 4 bases, and 13 bases lay in between. CDR3 size: 14 residues. Germline CDR1 and CDR2: SGDLS and YYNGEE. CDR3 coding DNA: TGTGCCAGCAGCGCTATTACAGGGACCTATGGCTACACCTTC. Translated: CASSAITGTYGYTF.

This clone has more than one count but fewer than ten. This chain links TRBV19 with TRBJ1-3; perhaps TRBD1 as D (6 bases). Between the trimmed V and J ends, which lost 7 bases and 4 bases, there was a span of 14 bases. This CDR3 comprises 14 residues. Germline V CDR1 and CDR2: LNHDA, SQIVND (reference sequence). CDR3 nucleotide sequence: TGTGCCAGTATGACTGGGGGGGCCGGAAACACCATATATTTT. Amino acids: CASMTGGAGNTIYF.

The rearrangement joins TRBV5-1 to TRBJ2-1, with 11 bases that match TRBD2. Germline CDR1 reads SGHRS; CDR2 reads YFSETQ. This CDR3 has 18 residues. With 0 bases clipped from V and 0 bases from J, the junction kept 5 bases outside the gene matches. The CDR3 DNA follows: TGCGCCAGCAGCTTGGGACTAGCGGGGTACCTCTCCTACAATGAGCAGTTCTTC. As protein: CASSLGLAGYLSYNEQFF.